Below are 6 T cell receptor beta chains sequenced from a single sample in a study of Graves' ophthalmopathy and Graves' hyperthyroidism. The TCR beta CDR3 regions underwent amplification from RNA transcripts. The first round was an RT-PCR with HTBI primers, and the second round was a multiplex PCR. TCRdb recomputed calls from the multiplex PCR reads with MiXCR, one row per CDR3 protein. Of 650,000 to 900,000 distinct CDR3 sequences detected, about 44% appear once; the ten largest clones hold around 40%. Sequencing was done on a sample of peripheral blood. These TCRs come from an adult man with Graves' ophthalmopathy.

The table lists this clonotype with a few counts. The V and J genes are TRBV4-2 and TRBJ1-5; D is unresolved. CDR3 length: 13 amino acids. Germline V lookup: CDR1 LGHNA, CDR2 YNFKEQ. Deletions cut 0 bases from V and 5 bases from J, with 5 bases between. CDR3 nucleotide sequence: TGTGCCAGCAGCCAAGATGACGATCAGCCCCAGCATTTT. Translation: CASSQDDDQPQHF.

V usage is TRBV10-3 and J usage is TRBJ1-1; D is unresolved. V lost 0 bases, J lost 6 bases, and 14 bases lay in between. The CDR3 covers 15 residues. Germline lookup yields CDR1 ENHRY and CDR2 SYGVKD. CDR3 nucleotide sequence: TGTGCCATCAGTGAGTCGCCGTTCGGGGAGGCTGAAGCTTTCTTT. Its translation: CAISESPFGEAEAFF.

This clonotype was counted at least ten times. The gene calls are TRBV19 and TRBJ2-5, with D unresolved. CDR1 LNHDA and CDR2 SQIVND come from the germline V gene (reference sequence). The CDR3 is made up of 14 amino acids. Trimming removed 6 bases at V and 5 bases at J, with 16 bases between. The CDR3 DNA sequence: TGTGCCAGTAGCGACGGACGGATTCGTGAGACCCAGTACTTC. Translated, it gives CASSDGRIRETQYF. The full variable domain, in which reference TRBV19 and TRBJ2-5 provide the parts outside the CDR3, is DGGITQSPKYLFRKEGQNVTLSCEQNLNHDAMYWYRQDPGQGLRLIYYSQIVNDFQKGDIAEGYSVSREKKESFPLTVTSAQKNPTAFYLCASSDGRIRETQYFGPGTRLLVL.

V is TRBV20-1 and J is TRBJ2-7, with 7 bases identical to TRBD1. From germline, CDR1 is DFQATT and CDR2 SNEGSKA (reference sequence). This CDR3 is built from 12 residues. Germline trimming cut 6 bases from V and 0 bases from J; bases unmatched to any gene: 2. The CDR3 DNA is TGCAGTGCCCAGGGGGACTCCTACGAGCAGTACTTC. Translated, it gives CSAQGDSYEQYF.

The J gene is TRBJ2-2, the V gene TRBV19; D uncertain. Germline V lookup: CDR1 LNHDA, CDR2 SQIVND (reference sequence). This CDR3 has 13 amino acids. V lost 7 bases and J lost 6, with 12 bases in between. CDR3 region: CASTDRLAGELFF. The CDR3 DNA reads TGTGCCAGTACCGACCGATTGGCCGGGGAGCTGTTTTTT.

With regard to this clonotype: Germline is not matched at one junction end, which may reflect a read error. J is TRBJ1-2 and V is TRBV10-3, with TRBD1 matching over 8 bases. The CDR3 is 14 residues long. Looked up from germline, CDR1 is ENHRY and CDR2 is SYGVKD. The CDR3 region is CASSPYQGADGYTF. As DNA, the CDR3 is TGTGCCAGCAGTCCTTATCAGGGGGCGGATGGCTACACCTTC.